This is a list of T cell receptor beta chains from one sample in a study of early T cells in non-severe SARS-CoV-2 infection. MiXCR, run by TCRdb on the 5' RACE reads, gives a single entry per CDR3 protein. Counted here are approximately 18,000 distinct CDR3 sequences, roughly 5% occurring once; the ten biggest clones make up 6.5% to 8%. Sample: whole blood. The receptors stem from an adult who was a healthcare worker with PCR-confirmed SARS-CoV-2 infection or an uninfected control (not recorded which). The CDR3 runs from the conserved cysteine through the conserved F or W.

v_call	j_call	cdr3_aa
TRBV6-1	TRBJ1-5	CASSEIGQGFLPQHF
TRBV20-1	TRBJ2-1	CSASSGRLNEQFF
TRBV7-2	TRBJ2-3	CASSLVGGDTQYF
TRBV9	TRBJ1-2	CASSVDGQVGDGYTF
TRBV5-6	TRBJ1-2	CASSWPDSYYGYTF
TRBV7-2	TRBJ2-6	CASRDPGANVLTF
TRBV3-1	TRBJ2-3	CASSRDLGGTDTQYF
TRBV7-2	TRBJ2-1	CASSRGGSYNEQFF
TRBV28	TRBJ2-3	CASSPTRGADTDTQYF
TRBV6-5	TRBJ1-6	CASSYSRDRRIHF
TRBV18	TRBJ2-1	CASSRRTSGRWDEQFF
TRBV28	TRBJ2-1	CASSLVAGGPGEQFF
TRBV5-1	TRBJ2-7	CASSLAEGFTGRGNEQYF
TRBV29-1	TRBJ1-1	CSVADTLNTEAFF
TRBV20-1	TRBJ2-5	CSAPRTSVGTQETQYF
TRBV6-5	TRBJ2-5	CASSYSGSAERGETQYF
TRBV10-2	TRBJ1-2	CASSEWRRGVGGYTF
TRBV7-7	TRBJ2-6	CASSNLLGGGANVLTF
TRBV6-2/TRBV6-3	TRBJ2-5	CASSYKEMRTQYF
TRBV27	TRBJ1-6	CASSPQGGYNSPLHF
TRBV11-3	TRBJ2-6	CASSFASPGANVLTF
TRBV9	TRBJ2-5	CASSPGRRGRSNQETQYF
TRBV20-1	TRBJ2-1	CSAHSRRGLNEQFF
TRBV19	TRBJ1-2	CASSIIGRLANYGYTF
TRBV18	TRBJ1-1	CASSPPTTYNTEAFF
TRBV18	TRBJ1-2	CASSLYRDGYTF
TRBV3-1	TRBJ2-1	CASRNRRGSYNEQFF
TRBV28	TRBJ1-1	CASSARDRQNTEAFF
TRBV28	TRBJ1-5	CASLGRNQPQHF
TRBV20-1	TRBJ1-5	CSARDGNQPQHF
TRBV16	TRBJ1-3	CASSQSQDSHF
TRBV6-5	TRBJ2-5	CASSYQGLAETQNF
TRBV4-2	TRBJ2-3	CASSQDGTSGSKPDTQYF